The present TCR beta chain was sequenced within a study of blood T cell repertoires in COVID-19. At the level of the study: Sites in the United States, Italy and Spain provided acute and convalescent COVID-19 samples.

Measured with immunoSEQ multiplex PCR; TCRdb has only the in-frame clones, and not every one. The data show 250,000 or so clones, 84% seen once. This CDR3 is built from 14 residues. CDR1 is SGHKS, CDR2 YYEKEE, per germline (reference sequence). Trimming cost V 4 bases and J 7 bases, with 14 bases left between them. Sequencing was carried out using peripheral blood. The clonotype comes from a woman in her thirties or forties who had recovered from COVID-19. The V and J genes are TRBV5-5 and TRBJ1-4; D is ambiguous. The DNA for the CDR3 is TGTGCCAGCAGCAACCTGGAGGGAGGTGAAAAACTGTTTTTT. Residues: CASSNLEGGEKLFF.